This TCR beta chain was retrieved from a study of CD8+ T cells in alopecia areata. Regarding treatment: oral pan-JAK inhibitor, 5-10 mg twice daily. Collection of lesional scalp punch biopsies and peripheral blood was performed in alopecia areata patients. The sequencing template was cDNA reverse transcribed from extracted RNA. This table comes from immunoSEQ multiplex PCR, and its TCRdb copy is limited to in-frame clones, with some not included. Altogether a few hundred thousand clones are present, under 60% being singletons, with the ten largest covering 1.6%. Germline CDR1 and CDR2: SGHTA and FQGNSA. V was pared by 4 bases and J by 4 bases, with 11 bases between. The CDR3 runs 13 residues.

The gene calls are TRBV7-2 and TRBJ2-7; D is undetermined. The sequence was collected from a human donor with alopecia areata. Sequenced here: CD4+ T cells sorted from blood, sampled at week 4, from a patient treated with tofacitinib. Written as DNA, the CDR3 is TGTGCCAGCAGCTCCGCGGTCAGTTACGAGCAGTACTTC. Amino acid sequence: CASSSAVSYEQYF. Full variable domain (missing parts from reference TRBV7-2 and TRBJ2-7): GAGVSQSPSNKVTEKGKDVELRCDPISGHTALYWYRQSLGQGLEFLIYFQGNSAPDKSGLPSDRFSAERTGGSVSTLTIQRTQQEDSAVYLCASSSAVSYEQYFGPGTRLTVT.